The rows below give T cell receptor beta chains drawn from one sample of a study of shared clonotypes between healthy human individuals. Libraries were prepared by immunoSEQ multiplex PCR; TCRdb keeps only in-frame clonotypes and omits some of them. The sample has 2 million to 2.5 million clones; under 95% are singletons. Sequencing was carried out using naive CD4+ T cells from PBMCs. These receptor sequences come from a man between 18 and 29 years old in good health. Some clones in this sample may be carry-over from other donors' samples. CDR3s include the opening cysteine and the closing phenylalanine or tryptophan. Each record gives: V gene, J gene, clone size, D gene, CDR3 DNA, CDR3 protein. D genes are given only for firm matches. Size is stated for part of the rows, as once, few or many counts, or as a class when the clone is expanded.

V gene: TRBV6-1; J gene: TRBJ1-2; clone size: .; D gene: .; CDR3 DNA: TGTGCCAGCAGTGAAGCGCGCAGAGAAAGTGGCTACACCTTC; CDR3 protein: CASSEARRESGYTF
V gene: TRBV6-5; J gene: TRBJ2-7; clone size: .; D gene: TRBD1; CDR3 DNA: TGTGCCAGCAGTTCCCGTCAGGGGGCAGACGAGCAGTACTTC; CDR3 protein: CASSSRQGADEQYF
V gene: TRBV7-8; J gene: TRBJ1-5; clone size: once; D gene: .; CDR3 DNA: TGTGCCAGCAGCTTAGTTTCCGTTGGACAGCCCCAGCATTTT; CDR3 protein: CASSLVSVGQPQHF
V gene: TRBV9; J gene: TRBJ2-3; clone size: .; D gene: .; CDR3 DNA: TGTGCCAGCAGCGTAGTTGGAGACATATTCGATACGCAGTATTTT; CDR3 protein: CASSVVGDIFDTQYF
V gene: TRBV6-1; J gene: TRBJ2-1; clone size: .; D gene: TRBD1; CDR3 DNA: TGTGCCAGCAGTGAAAGACAGGGCGGGAATGAGCAGTTCTTC; CDR3 protein: CASSERQGGNEQFF
V gene: TRBV7-2; J gene: TRBJ2-1; clone size: .; D gene: TRBD1; CDR3 DNA: TGTGCCAGCAGCTTATTAGGACAGGCAGTTTACAATGAGCAGTTCTTC; CDR3 protein: CASSLLGQAVYNEQFF
V gene: TRBV7-6; J gene: TRBJ1-4; clone size: once; D gene: TRBD1; CDR3 DNA: TGTGCCAGCAGCAGACAGGGGTTGAATGAAAAACTGTTTTTT; CDR3 protein: CASSRQGLNEKLFF
V gene: TRBV29-1; J gene: TRBJ1-4; clone size: .; D gene: .; CDR3 DNA: TGCAGCGTACTTGCAACTAATGAAAAACTGTTTTTT; CDR3 protein: CSVLATNEKLFF
V gene: TRBV7-9; J gene: TRBJ2-7; clone size: .; D gene: .; CDR3 DNA: TGTGCCAGCAGCTCAAACTCCGGTGGGGGCCTTTACGAGCAGTACTTC; CDR3 protein: CASSSNSGGGLYEQYF
V gene: TRBV30; J gene: TRBJ1-1; clone size: .; D gene: TRBD1; CDR3 DNA: TGTGCCTGGAGGGACAGGGGGGACACTGAAGCTTTCTTT; CDR3 protein: CAWRDRGDTEAFF
V gene: TRBV4-1; J gene: TRBJ2-7; clone size: .; D gene: .; CDR3 DNA: TGCGCCAGCAGCCACTCAGGGCAGGGTCTGAACGAGCAGTACTTC; CDR3 protein: CASSHSGQGLNEQYF
V gene: TRBV7-3; J gene: TRBJ2-5; clone size: .; D gene: TRBD1; CDR3 DNA: TGTGCCAGCAGCCCGGACAGGGTTTCAGAGACCCAGTACTTC; CDR3 protein: CASSPDRVSETQYF
V gene: TRBV28; J gene: TRBJ2-5; clone size: .; D gene: .; CDR3 DNA: TGTGCCAGCCGAACGTCGGAGACCCAGTACTTC; CDR3 protein: CASRTSETQYF
V gene: TRBV11-3; J gene: TRBJ2-1; clone size: .; D gene: .; CDR3 DNA: TGTGCCAGCAGCGCAGAGAATGAGCAGTTCTTC; CDR3 protein: CASSAENEQFF
V gene: TRBV4-1; J gene: TRBJ2-7; clone size: .; D gene: TRBD2; CDR3 DNA: TGCGCCAGCAGCCAACCGACTAGCGGGAAATCCTACGAGCAGTACTTC; CDR3 protein: CASSQPTSGKSYEQYF
V gene: TRBV5-1; J gene: TRBJ2-2; clone size: .; D gene: .; CDR3 DNA: TGCGCCAGCAGCTTGGAAAGGGTGGCCGGGGAGCTGTTTTTT; CDR3 protein: CASSLERVAGELFF
V gene: TRBV15; J gene: TRBJ2-7; clone size: few; D gene: TRBD1; CDR3 DNA: TGTGCCACCAGCAGGGGGACAGTCTACGAGCAGTACTTC; CDR3 protein: CATSRGTVYEQYF
V gene: TRBV7-9; J gene: TRBJ2-6; clone size: .; D gene: .; CDR3 DNA: TGTGCCGCAAGCAGAGAGAACAACGTCCTGACTTTC; CDR3 protein: CAASRENNVLTF
V gene: TRBV7-3; J gene: TRBJ2-2; clone size: .; D gene: TRBD1; CDR3 DNA: TGTGCCAGCAGCCCCCGTAACAGGGGGAACACCGGGGAGCTGTTTTTT; CDR3 protein: CASSPRNRGNTGELFF
V gene: TRBV7-2; J gene: TRBJ1-1; clone size: .; D gene: TRBD1; CDR3 DNA: TGTGCCAGCAGCTTGACAGGGCGAACTGAAGCTTTCTTT; CDR3 protein: CASSLTGRTEAFF
V gene: TRBV5-1; J gene: TRBJ2-7; clone size: .; D gene: .; CDR3 DNA: TGCGCCAGCAGCTTGGCCGGGTCCATCTCCTACGAGCAGTACTTC; CDR3 protein: CASSLAGSISYEQYF
V gene: TRBV28; J gene: TRBJ2-7; clone size: .; D gene: TRBD1; CDR3 DNA: TGTGCCAGCAGTTTATGGACAGGGGCGTCCGAGCAGTACTTC; CDR3 protein: CASSLWTGASEQYF
V gene: TRBV5-1; J gene: TRBJ2-3; clone size: .; D gene: TRBD2; CDR3 DNA: TGCGCCAGCACGCTAGCGGGAATCACAGATACGCAGTATTTT; CDR3 protein: CASTLAGITDTQYF
V gene: TRBV6-6; J gene: TRBJ1-2; clone size: .; D gene: .; CDR3 DNA: TGTGCCAGCAGCGCCACTAACTATGGCTACACCTTC; CDR3 protein: CASSATNYGYTF
V gene: TRBV6-6; J gene: TRBJ1-2; clone size: once; D gene: TRBD1; CDR3 DNA: TGTGCCAGCAGTTACTCGACAGGGAGTACCTATGGCTACACCTTC; CDR3 protein: CASSYSTGSTYGYTF
V gene: TRBV11-2; J gene: TRBJ2-1; clone size: .; D gene: TRBD2; CDR3 DNA: TGTGCCAGCAGCTTAGTAGGAGCGGGAACATACAATGAGCAGTTCTTC; CDR3 protein: CASSLVGAGTYNEQFF
V gene: TRBV28; J gene: TRBJ1-2; clone size: .; D gene: .; CDR3 DNA: TGTGCCAGCAGTTTAACGGAGGGGGGTGGCTACACCTTC; CDR3 protein: CASSLTEGGGYTF
V gene: TRBV2; J gene: TRBJ2-5; clone size: once; D gene: .; CDR3 DNA: TGTGCCAGCAGTTATTTGAGCGTCCAAGAGACCCAGTACTTC; CDR3 protein: CASSYLSVQETQYF